This TCR beta chain was captured in a study of T cell responses to AZD1222 COVID-19 vaccine. The repertoire was sequenced with immunoSEQ multiplex PCR; TCRdb's copy has only in-frame clones and lacks some. Altogether under 80,000 clones are present, 87% being singletons, with the ten largest covering approximately 1.2%. This clone has just a few counts. The antigen is unknown. Trimming left V 6 bases short and J 0 bases short, with 12 bases between. The CDR3 contains 14 residues. CDR1 and CDR2 from the germline V gene are SGDLS and YYNGEE. Study conclusions and caveats: It was only a handful of AZD1222 recipients who were seropositive at baseline. Repertoire sampling occurred only after the peak T cell response. The study found Spike-specific TCR breadth and depth rose after two AZD1222 doses. Targets within unmutated variant regions were reportedly found for nearly half of spike-specific TCRs.

The TCR sequence derives from an adult who received the AZD1222 COVID-19 vaccine. The sequenced sample was peripheral blood, obtained 28 days after the second AZD1222 dose. V usage is TRBV9 and J usage is TRBJ1-2; D gene ambiguous. As DNA, the CDR3 is TGTGCCAGCAACCAAGGAGGTCCTAACTATGGCTACACCTTC. It specifies CASNQGGPNYGYTF.